Below, 23 T cell receptor beta chains from the same sample are listed, as sequenced in a study of T cells in Graves' hyperthyroidism and ophthalmopathy. What was amplified from RNA transcripts were TCR beta CDR3 regions. A set of HTBI primers served as the primers for a first-round RT-PCR of the TCR CDR3. TCRdb ran MiXCR on the multiplex PCR reads and lists one entry per CDR3 protein. Of roughly 250,000 distinct CDR3 sequences in the sample, over 15% are singletons; the top ten hold more than 25%. The sequenced sample consisted of blood. These receptors were collected from a woman between 18 and 29 years old with Graves' ophthalmopathy.

Many counts were recorded for this clonotype. The rearrangement joins TRBV28 to TRBJ2-7; 11 positions agree with TRBD1. CDR1 and CDR2 from the germline V gene are MDHEN and SYDVKM. Trimming cost V 10 bases and J 6 bases; bases outside gene matches: 5. There are 12 residues in the CDR3. CDR3 sequence (DNA): TGTGCCATAGGACAGGGGGCTTCCGAGCAGTACTTC. Translating gives CAIGQGASEQYF.

This clonotype was observed at least ten times. This chain links TRBV11-2 with TRBJ2-7; 9 bases align to TRBD1. The trim removed 6 bases at V and 4 bases at J, leaving 10 bases unmatched. Germline assignment: CDR1 SGHAT and CDR2 FQNNGV. The CDR3 covers 15 residues. CDR3 nucleotides: TGTGCCAGCAGGCGGCCGGGACAGGGTGGGTACGAGCAGTACTTC. Its protein product is CASRRPGQGGYEQYF.

The chain has TRBV7-9 and TRBJ2-3, with 9 bases matching TRBD2. In germline, CDR1 is SEHNR, CDR2 FQNEAQ (reference sequence). Trimming at V came to 3 bases and at J to 4 bases, leaving 5 bases not matched to a gene. The CDR3 spans 15 residues. The CDR3 protein is CASSFVTSGADTQYF. The CDR3 bases are TGTGCCAGCAGCTTCGTGACTAGCGGTGCAGATACGCAGTATTTT.

In regard to this clonotype: A clone one base away is much larger, so this may be a read error. In DNA, the CDR3 is TGCACCAGCAGCCAAGGAAGGGCTGAAGCTTTCTTT. Amino acids: CTSSQGRAEAFF. The chain carries TRBV4-1 and TRBJ1-1; D gene uncertain. The CDR3 is made up of 12 amino acids. The germline V gene encodes CDR1 MGHRA and CDR2 YSYEKL.

This clonotype was seen many times. The chain is built from TRBV18 and TRBJ2-4; D perhaps matches TRBD2 (5 bases). Germline loops: CDR1 KGHSH, CDR2 LQKENI. V shed 1 base and J shed 5 bases, with 9 bases lying between them. This CDR3 has 14 residues. CDR3 bases: TGTGCCAGCTCACCACGGACTGATCAAAACATTCAGTACTTC. Protein product: CASSPRTDQNIQYF.

In this sample, this clonotype turned up many times. This chain links TRBV2 with TRBJ2-3, with D hard to call. The CDR3 loop spans 13 amino acids. Germline loops: CDR1 SNHLY, CDR2 FYNNEI. The V end was cut by 2 bases, the J end by 0 bases, with 3 bases between. DNA for the CDR3: TGTGCCAGCAGTGAATTAAGCACAGATACGCAGTATTTT. Protein sequence: CASSELSTDTQYF.

This clonotype was observed at least ten times. This chain joins TRBV6-1 and TRBJ1-5; 9 bases fit TRBD1. Germline CDR1 reads MNHNS; CDR2 reads SASEGT. V dropped 5 bases and J dropped 5; count of bases not matched to a gene: 4. The CDR3 runs to 14 residues. The CDR3 spells CASSPGTGYQPQHF. For the CDR3, the DNA is TGTGCCAGCAGTCCCGGGACAGGGTATCAGCCCCAGCATTTT.

This clonotype has more than one count but fewer than ten. CDR3 in amino acids: CASSYNYNTEAFF. The CDR3 DNA reads as TGTGCCAGCAGTTACAATTACAACACTGAAGCTTTCTTT. This chain joins TRBV6-2 or TRBV6-3 and TRBJ1-1, with D unresolved. Trimming pared 2 bases from V and 2 bases from J, leaving 6 bases between. Germline loops: CDR1 MNHEY, CDR2 SVGEGT. The CDR3 runs 13 residues.

Many counts were recorded for this clonotype. The chain has TRBV12-3 or TRBV12-4 and TRBJ1-2, with D perhaps matching TRBD1 (5 bases). Trimming took 7 bases from V and 7 from J, leaving 16 bases between them. This CDR3 has 13 residues. The CDR3: CASKGDVPLGYTF. The CDR3 nucleotides are TGTGCCAGCAAAGGGGACGTCCCGCTTGGCTACACCTTC.

This clonotype has just one count. The chain is built from TRBV2 and TRBJ1-5, with 7 bases fitting TRBD1. The CDR3 is made up of 14 amino acids. The junction had 9 bases not matched to a gene; V was cut back by 8 bases and J by 5 bases. CDR1 is SNHLY, CDR2 FYNNEI, per germline. CDR3 nucleotides: TGTGCCAGCGGGGGGCAGGGGGATCATCAGCCCCAGCATTTT. Residues: CASGGQGDHQPQHF.

At least ten counts were recorded for this clonotype. J is TRBJ1-1 and V is TRBV6-1, with a weak D call TRBD1 (5 bases). Germline CDR1 and CDR2: MNHNS and SASEGT. The CDR3 is made up of 14 amino acids. The V end lost 8 bases, the J end lost 2 bases, and 15 bases lay between the germline ends. CDR3 sequence (DNA): TGTGCCAGCCGGGACCAGCGAAATAACACTGAAGCTTTCTTT. Amino acids: CASRDQRNNTEAFF.

This chain connects TRBV9 to TRBJ2-7, with unresolved D. Looked up from germline, CDR1 is SGDLS and CDR2 is YYNGEE. The CDR3 contains 14 residues. The V gene lost 4 bases and the J gene lost 2 bases, with 13 bases spanning the gap. CDR3 DNA sequence: TGTGCCAGCAGCCCCTACGAGACCCCCTACGAGCAGTACTTC. This gives the protein CASSPYETPYEQYF.

This clonotype has at least ten counts. The J gene is TRBJ2-7, the V gene TRBV12-3 or TRBV12-4; 9 nucleotides agree with TRBD2. The CDR3 is 14 amino acids. Trimming at V came to 2 bases and at J to 4 bases, leaving 3 bases not matched to a gene. The CDR3 here is CASSLSGGSYEQYF. For the CDR3, the DNA is TGTGCCAGCAGTTTAAGCGGGGGGTCTTACGAGCAGTACTTC.

The table lists this clonotype with many counts. The chain couples TRBV27 to TRBJ2-1, with 11 positions matching TRBD2. Germline-derived CDR1 and CDR2 are MNHEY and SMNVEV (reference sequence). Trimming took 1 base from V and 5 from J; bases not matched to a gene: 7. The CDR3 has 17 amino acids. CDR3 residues: CASSLFLAGGLNNEQFF. The CDR3, as DNA: TGTGCCAGCAGTTTATTCCTAGCGGGAGGCCTAAACAATGAGCAGTTCTTC.

This clonotype has a count of ten or more. This chain connects TRBV2 to TRBJ2-7; D remains unclear. Germline V gene lookup returns CDR1 SNHLY and CDR2 FYNNEI. There are 11 residues in the CDR3. Trimming took off 6 bases at V and 5 bases at J, with 8 bases between the two ends. The CDR3 sequence: CASSAFHEQYF. CDR3 sequence (DNA): TGTGCCAGCAGCGCGTTCCACGAGCAGTACTTC.

This clonotype showed up many times. The chain combines TRBV4-2 with TRBJ1-1; D perhaps matches TRBD1 (6 bases). Per the germline V gene, CDR1 is LGHNA and CDR2 is YNFKEQ. The length of the CDR3 is 14 residues. Trimming removed 4 bases at V and 3 bases at J, with 12 bases between. CDR3 protein: CASSRKNRDTEAFF. The CDR3 DNA reads as TGTGCCAGCAGCCGGAAAAACAGGGACACTGAAGCTTTCTTT.

This clonotype was recorded many times. The CDR3 protein is CASSELVGERAFF. CDR3 coding DNA: TGTGCCAGCAGTGAACTTGTCGGGGAGCGAGCTTTCTTT. The rearrangement uses TRBV6-1 and TRBJ1-1; D remains ambiguous. V was pared by 2 bases and J by 10 bases, with 14 bases between. Germline V gene data show CDR1 as MNHNS and CDR2 as SASEGT. The CDR3 is 13 amino acids.

V and J are TRBV7-9 and TRBJ1-1, with 8 bases lining up with TRBD1. V lost 4 bases to trimming and J lost 4 bases; unmatched junction nucleotides: 8. The CDR3 covers 15 residues. Germline V gene lookup returns CDR1 SEHNR and CDR2 FQNEAQ (reference sequence). The chain's CDR3 is CASSSGKTGGTEAFF. The CDR3 DNA follows: TGTGCCAGCAGCTCAGGTAAAACAGGGGGCACTGAAGCTTTCTTT. The variable domain in full, completed from reference TRBV7-9 and TRBJ1-1, reads DTGVSQNPRHKITKRGQNVTFRCDPISEHNRLYWYRQTLGQGPEFLTYFQNEAQLEKSRLLSDRFSAERPKGSFSTLEIQRTEQGDSAMYLCASSSGKTGGTEAFFGQGTRLTVV.

This clonotype appeared many times. The chain joins TRBV7-8 to TRBJ2-3, with a weak D call TRBD2 (5 bases). The germline V gene has CDR1 SGHVS and CDR2 FQNEAQ. V was clipped by 6 bases and J by 0 bases, with 13 bases between them. This CDR3 comprises 15 residues. CDR3 region: CASREDSRSTDTQYF. Written as DNA, the CDR3 is TGTGCCAGCAGGGAGGACTCCCGGAGCACAGATACGCAGTATTTT.

This clonotype was seen at least ten times. The V and J genes are TRBV12-3 or TRBV12-4 and TRBJ2-1; TRBD2 aligns across 7 bases. This CDR3 has 14 residues. Trimming cost V 11 bases and J 1 base; bases outside gene matches: 8. CDR3 DNA: TGTGCCTCACGGGGGGTAAAATCCTACAATGAGCAGTTCTTC. Translating it yields CASRGVKSYNEQFF.

This clonotype was counted between two and nine times. This rearrangement joins TRBV29-1 to TRBJ1-2; D is perhaps TRBD1 (6 bases). The CDR3 contains 16 residues. Trimming shortened V by 0 bases and J by 1 base, and 15 bases separated the two germline ends. CDR1 and CDR2 (germline): SQVTM, ANQGSEA. This chain's CDR3 is CSVEDPGTHNNYGYTF. As DNA, the CDR3 is TGCAGCGTTGAAGACCCCGGGACACATAATAACTATGGCTACACCTTC.

V is TRBV5-1 and J is TRBJ1-3; 8 bases agree with TRBD1. Looked up from germline, CDR1 is SGHRS and CDR2 is YFSETQ. J was trimmed by 4 bases and V by 0 bases; bases with no gene match: 9. CDR3 size: 17 residues. The CDR3 coding sequence is TGCGCCAGCAGCTTGGACCCTCGGACAGGGCCCGGAAACACCATATATTTT. Amino acids: CASSLDPRTGPGNTIYF.

This clonotype was counted many times. The genes are TRBV7-9 and TRBJ1-1; D uncertain. Trimming cost V 2 bases and J 7 bases, with 8 bases left between them. The CDR3 has 12 amino acids. In germline, CDR1 is SEHNR, CDR2 FQNEAQ (reference sequence). Written as DNA, the CDR3 is TGTGCCAGCAGCTTAATGGGTCGTGAAGCTTTCTTT. It translates to CASSLMGREAFF.